Below, 26 T cell receptor beta chains from the same sample are listed, as sequenced in a study of T cell responses to AZD1222 COVID-19 vaccine. Sequencing used immunoSEQ multiplex PCR; TCRdb keeps in-frame clones, though not all of them. The sample lists 150,000 to 200,000 clones, approximately 87% seen once, with under 3.5% in the top ten. Sequenced here: peripheral blood, sampled on day 0 of MenACWY control vaccination. The receptors here all came from an adult in good health.

This clone has a single count. V usage is TRBV7-7 and J usage is TRBJ1-5; a possible D gene is TRBD1 (6 bases). The CDR3 covers 16 residues. The V gene lost 10 bases and the J gene lost 1 base, with 20 bases spanning the gap. Germline V lookup: CDR1 SSHAT, CDR2 FNYEAQ (reference sequence). The CDR3 sequence: CAKYFRGRESNQPQHF. The CDR3 DNA sequence: TGTGCCAAATATTTCAGGGGACGAGAGAGCAATCAGCCCCAGCATTTT.

The CDR3 sequence: CAWSPPGSNEQYF. CDR3 sequence (DNA): TGTGCCTGGAGTCCCCCGGGGAGCAACGAGCAGTACTTC. V gene TRBV30 combines with J gene TRBJ2-7; TRBD2 is a possible D gene (5 bases). Germline lookup yields CDR1 GTSNPN and CDR2 SVGIG (reference sequence). V was trimmed by 2 bases and J by 5 bases, leaving 13 bases between them. The CDR3 is 13 amino acids.

This chain joins TRBV28 and TRBJ2-1; D is ambiguous. The CDR3 runs 12 residues. Trimming took off 5 bases at V and 0 bases at J, with 2 bases between the two ends. The germline V gene has CDR1 MDHEN and CDR2 SYDVKM. The CDR3, as DNA: TGTGCCAGCAGTGTCTCCTACAATGAGCAGTTCTTC. Amino acids: CASSVSYNEQFF.

The chain employs TRBV19 and TRBJ1-2; 11 nucleotides line up with TRBD1. V was clipped by 0 bases and J by 6 bases; unmatched bases: 6. This CDR3 is 16 amino acids long. Germline lookup yields CDR1 LNHDA and CDR2 SQIVND (reference sequence). The CDR3 DNA follows: TGTGCCAGTAGTATAGATCGGACAGGGGGCGCGGATGGCTACACCTTC. This translates into CASSIDRTGGADGYTF.

The chain uses TRBV5-4 and TRBJ2-7; D is possibly TRBD1 or TRBD2 (5 bases each). The CDR3 extends over 13 amino acids. Germline V gene data show CDR1 as SGHNT and CDR2 as YYREEE (reference sequence). The V end was cut by 0 bases, the J end by 11 bases, with 15 bases between. The CDR3 sequence: CASSLDTLGEKYF. CDR3 bases: TGTGCCAGCAGCTTGGACACCTTGGGGGAAAAGTACTTC.

V usage is TRBV27 and J usage is TRBJ2-3; 7 bases map to TRBD2. The CDR3 length is 15 residues. The V and J ends lost 2 bases and 4 bases, in that order; junction bases with no gene match: 6. Germline CDR1 reads MNHEY; CDR2 reads SMNVEV (reference sequence). The CDR3 reads CASSLGGRVADTQYF. The CDR3 coding sequence is TGTGCCAGCAGTTTAGGGGGGAGGGTTGCAGATACGCAGTATTTT.

The sample holds one count of this clone. This chain links TRBV6-5 with TRBJ1-6, with D unresolved. There are 12 residues in the CDR3. Trimming left V 7 bases short and J 7 bases short, with 8 bases between. Germline-derived CDR1 and CDR2 are MNHEY and SVGAGI. The CDR3 coding sequence is TGTGCCAGCACCCGGGCCAATTCACCCCTCCACTTT. Translated, it gives CASTRANSPLHF.

This rearrangement joins TRBV5-5 to TRBJ2-7; D could derive from TRBD1 or TRBD2 (6 bases each). Trimming took 6 bases from V and 2 from J, leaving 21 bases between them. The CDR3 is 16 amino acids. CDR1 SGHKS and CDR2 YYEKEE come from the germline V gene (reference sequence). CDR3 region: CASTSGPGAETYEQYF. In nucleotides, the CDR3 is TGTGCCAGCACCTCGGGCCCGGGGGCCGAGACCTACGAGCAGTACTTC.

This chain connects TRBV28 to TRBJ1-2; D not certain. V was cut by 6 bases and J by 2 bases, with 13 bases left in between. The CDR3 length is 14 residues. The germline V gene has CDR1 MDHEN and CDR2 SYDVKM. The CDR3 bases are TGTGCCAGCAGCCCCCCGGGAAAGAACTATGGCTACACCTTC. This codes for CASSPPGKNYGYTF.

This chain uses TRBV7-3 with TRBJ2-1; D possibly matches TRBD1 or TRBD2 (5 bases each). Trimming took off 5 bases at V and 0 bases at J, with 11 bases between the two ends. CDR1 is SGHTA, CDR2 FQGTGA, per germline. The CDR3 is 15 amino acids. In DNA, the CDR3 is TGTGCCAGCAGCCCCGACAGCGGCTCCTACAATGAGCAGTTCTTC. It yields the protein CASSPDSGSYNEQFF.

The V call is TRBV9, the J call TRBJ2-7, with D perhaps matching TRBD1 (5 bases). The germline gives CDR1 SGDLS, CDR2 YYNGEE. The CDR3 contains 15 residues. V was cut by 0 bases and J by 2 bases, with 12 bases left in between. The CDR3 DNA is TGTGCCAGCAGCGTAGGGGCAGGGATACCCTACGAGCAGTACTTC. This codes for CASSVGAGIPYEQYF.

The V and J genes are TRBV7-3 and TRBJ2-1; D not resolved. V shed 5 bases and J shed 6 bases, with 17 bases lying between them. The CDR3 length is 15 residues. Germline V gives CDR1 SGHTA, CDR2 FQGTGA. CDR3 nucleotide sequence: TGTGCCAGCAGCACCCCTGGGCACAGCAGCAATGAGCAGTTCTTC. It translates to CASSTPGHSSNEQFF.

V usage is TRBV7-2 and J usage is TRBJ2-1, with 14 bases fitting TRBD2. CDR1 is SGHTA, CDR2 FQGNSA, per germline. CDR3 length: 16 residues. J gave up 7 bases and V 4 bases, and 6 bases lay outside the gene matches. CDR3 sequence: CASSSPGLAGVNEQFF. In DNA, the CDR3 is TGTGCCAGCAGCTCCCCGGGACTAGCGGGAGTGAATGAGCAGTTCTTC.

The V call is TRBV7-9, the J call TRBJ2-5, with 7 bases fitting TRBD1. V gave up 5 bases and J gave up 10 bases; unmatched junction bases: 7. The CDR3 runs to 12 residues. The germline V gene has CDR1 SEHNR and CDR2 FQNEAQ (reference sequence). The CDR3 bases are TGTGCCAGCAGCCCAGACAGGGCGAACCAGTACTTC. Translating gives CASSPDRANQYF.

The chain employs TRBV4-1 and TRBJ2-2; TRBD2 matches 7 bases. This CDR3 spans 17 amino acids. Trimming took 0 bases from V and 2 from J; bases not matched to a gene: 6. Germline V lookup: CDR1 MGHRA, CDR2 YSYEKL. CDR3 sequence reads: CASSQDPLAANTGELFF. CDR3 coding DNA: TGCGCCAGCAGCCAAGATCCGCTAGCGGCTAACACCGGGGAGCTGTTTTTT.

As to this clone: A read error may account for a junction end that differs from germline. V and J are TRBV25-1 and TRBJ1-3; D may be TRBD1 (5 bases). There are 12 residues in the CDR3. In germline, CDR1 is MGHDK, CDR2 SYGVNS. The CDR3 nucleotides read TGTGCCAGTAGAGACAGTGGAGACACCATATATTTT. It encodes CASRDSGDTIYF.

The chain carries TRBV12-3 or TRBV12-4 and TRBJ1-1; no clear D. CDR3 length: 12 amino acids. V was trimmed by 6 bases and J by 5 bases, leaving 10 bases between them. The CDR3 reads CASRYSPTEAFF. CDR3 bases: TGTGCCAGCAGGTATAGCCCGACTGAAGCTTTCTTT.

The chain recombines TRBV27 with TRBJ2-2, with 7 bases matching TRBD1. CDR3 size: 16 residues. J gave up 7 bases and V 0 bases, and 8 bases lay outside the gene matches. Germline CDR1 MNHEY, CDR2 SMNVEV (reference sequence). The CDR3 here is CASSLSLDRAYGELFF. The CDR3 DNA reads TGTGCCAGCAGTTTATCTCTCGACAGGGCGTACGGGGAGCTGTTTTTT.

The V call is TRBV7-2, the J call TRBJ1-5, with TRBD1 identical over 7 bases. The junction had 6 bases not matched to a gene; V was cut back by 1 base and J by 3 bases. Germline V gene lookup returns CDR1 SGHTA and CDR2 FQGNSA. The CDR3 has 16 residues. The CDR3 loop reads CASSLGGGTVNQPQHF. CDR3 DNA: TGTGCCAGCAGCTTAGGAGGGGGGACAGTCAATCAGCCCCAGCATTTT.

This chain links TRBV27 with TRBJ2-5, with D unresolved. The CDR3 has 11 residues. Germline assignment: CDR1 MNHEY and CDR2 SMNVEV (reference sequence). Trimming stripped 6 bases from V and 7 bases from J, with 9 bases between. The DNA for the CDR3 is TGTGCCAGCAGGGACCTGGGGACCCAGTACTTC. It translates to CASRDLGTQYF.

The rearrangement uses TRBV28 and TRBJ2-7; no clear D. V was shortened by 5 bases and J by 6 bases, with 8 bases between the two germline ends. CDR1 is MDHEN, CDR2 SYDVKM, per germline. This CDR3 spans 11 amino acids. The CDR3 DNA reads as TGTGCCAGCAGTCCTGGTGGCGAGCAGTACTTC. Translating gives CASSPGGEQYF.

The V gene is TRBV28, the J gene TRBJ2-1, with 7 bases lining up with TRBD1. The CDR3 spans 13 residues. Germline lookup yields CDR1 MDHEN and CDR2 SYDVKM. The ends lost 9 bases at V and 2 bases at J; junction bases unmatched: 4. CDR3 residues: CASKTGTYNEQFF. The CDR3 DNA reads TGTGCCAGTAAGACAGGGACCTACAATGAGCAGTTCTTC.

The chain employs TRBV12-5 and TRBJ2-7; D not resolved. V was cut by 0 bases and J by 1 base, with 25 bases left in between. The CDR3 has 20 residues. The germline CDR1 and CDR2 sequences are LGHNT and FRNRAP. CDR3 amino acids: CASGLVPIVNGRGKSYEQYF. CDR3 in DNA: TGTGCTAGTGGTTTGGTACCGATTGTAAACGGACGCGGAAAGTCCTACGAGCAGTACTTC. Looking up the rest from reference TRBV12-5 and TRBJ2-7 gives the full variable domain: DARVTQTPRHKVTEMGQEVTMRCQPILGHNTVFWYRQTMMQGLELLAYFRNRAPLDDSGMPKDRFSAEMPDATLATLKIQPSEPRDSAVYFCASGLVPIVNGRGKSYEQYFGPGTRLTVT.

This chain uses TRBV9 with TRBJ2-3, with 7 bases fitting TRBD2. After removal of 1 base from V and 1 base from J, the junction contained 15 bases not matched to a gene. The CDR3 contains 19 residues. Germline values: CDR1 SGDLS, CDR2 YYNGEE. The CDR3 reads CASSVQSALSGMGTDTQYF. The CDR3 DNA follows: TGTGCCAGCAGCGTACAAAGCGCTTTAAGCGGGATGGGCACAGATACGCAGTATTTT.

In its sample, this clone was seen a few times. This chain uses TRBV3-1 (or the pseudogene TRBV3-2) with TRBJ2-6; perhaps D is TRBD1 or TRBD2 (6 bases each). Germline V gene sequence: CDR1 LGHDT, CDR2 YNNKEL (reference sequence). This CDR3 comprises 15 residues. Trimming removed 8 bases from V and 0 bases from J, with 11 bases in between. The chain's CDR3 is CASGGPHSGANVLTF. DNA for the CDR3: TGTGCCAGCGGGGGGCCCCACTCTGGGGCCAACGTCCTGACTTTC.

The chain's CDR3 is CASGPGGEVGYTF. As DNA, the CDR3 is TGTGCTAGTGGTCCGGGTGGAGAGGTTGGCTACACCTTC. J is TRBJ1-2 and V is TRBV12-5; no firm D call. Trimming took 5 bases from V and 7 from J, leaving 14 bases between them. The CDR3 is 13 residues long. Per the germline V gene, CDR1 is LGHNT and CDR2 is FRNRAP. The full variable domain, with the rest looked up from reference TRBV12-5 and TRBJ1-2, is DARVTQTPRHKVTEMGQEVTMRCQPILGHNTVFWYRQTMMQGLELLAYFRNRAPLDDSGMPKDRFSAEMPDATLATLKIQPSEPRDSAVYFCASGPGGEVGYTFGSGTRLTVV.